This TCR beta chain was sequenced for a study of T cell responses to AZD1222 COVID-19 vaccine. As concerns this clone: Its antigen is still unknown.

Study findings and constraints: Only five to seven AZD1222 recipients were seropositive at baseline. The sample set comprised mostly white British donors with more females, and clonal diversity was possibly underestimated.

The protocol was immunoSEQ multiplex PCR, while the TCRdb copy is restricted to in-frame clones and leaves out a portion. Counted here are about 120,000 clones, around 91% occurring once; the ten biggest clones make up roughly 1.5%. This CDR3 comprises 14 residues. V was pared by 7 bases and J by 5 bases, with 7 bases of the junction left unmatched. Germline CDR1 and CDR2: SQVTM and ANQGSEA. This sequence joins TRBV29-1 and TRBJ2-3, with 12 bases aligning to TRBD2. The source is an adult who received the AZD1222 COVID-19 vaccine. This specimen consisted of peripheral blood, obtained 28 days after the second AZD1222 dose. For the CDR3, the DNA is TGCAGCGGCCTAGCGGGAGGGTCTGGAGATACGCAGTATTTT. This translates into CSGLAGGSGDTQYF.